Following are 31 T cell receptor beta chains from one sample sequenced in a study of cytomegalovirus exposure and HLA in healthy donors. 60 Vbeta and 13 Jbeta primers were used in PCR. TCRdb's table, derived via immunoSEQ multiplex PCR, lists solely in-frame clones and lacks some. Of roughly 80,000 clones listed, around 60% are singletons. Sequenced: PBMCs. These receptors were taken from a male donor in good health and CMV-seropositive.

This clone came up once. The CDR3 sequence: CASSPFTSYEQFF. DNA of the CDR3: TGTGCCAGCTCACCATTTACTAGTTATGAGCAGTTCTTC. This sequence joins TRBV18 and TRBJ2-1, with a weak D call TRBD2 (5 bases). The CDR3 spans 13 residues. Germline-derived CDR1 and CDR2 are KGHSH and LQKENI. V lost 2 bases and J 8 bases, leaving 10 bases between the germline ends.

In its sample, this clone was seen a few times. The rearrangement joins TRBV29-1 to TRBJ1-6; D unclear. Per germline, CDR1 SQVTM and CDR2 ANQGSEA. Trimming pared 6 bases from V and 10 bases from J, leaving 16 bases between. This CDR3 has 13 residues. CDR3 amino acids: CSVLLGGESPLHF. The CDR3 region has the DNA TGCAGCGTCCTTCTTGGCGGCGAGTCACCCCTCCACTTT.

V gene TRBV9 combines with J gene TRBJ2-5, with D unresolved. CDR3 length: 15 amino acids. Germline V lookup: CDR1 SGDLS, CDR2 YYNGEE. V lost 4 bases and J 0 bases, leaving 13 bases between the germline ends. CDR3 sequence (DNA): TGTGCCAGCAGCCCGCTATGGGCAAACCAAGAGACCCAGTACTTC. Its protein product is CASSPLWANQETQYF. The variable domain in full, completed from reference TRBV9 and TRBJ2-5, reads DSGVTQTPKHLITATGQRVTLRCSPRSGDLSVYWYQQSLDQGLQFLIQYYNGEERAKGNILERFSAQQFPDLHSELNLSSLELGDSALYFCASSPLWANQETQYFGPGTRLLVL.

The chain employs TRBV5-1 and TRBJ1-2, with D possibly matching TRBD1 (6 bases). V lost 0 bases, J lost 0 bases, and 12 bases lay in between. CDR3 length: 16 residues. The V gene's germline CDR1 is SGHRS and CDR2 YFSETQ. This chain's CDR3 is CASSLDTPGANYGYTF. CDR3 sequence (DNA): TGCGCCAGCAGCTTGGACACCCCAGGGGCTAACTATGGCTACACCTTC. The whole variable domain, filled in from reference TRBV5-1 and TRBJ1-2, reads KAGVTQTPRYLIKTRGQQVTLSCSPISGHRSVSWYQQTPGQGLQFLFEYFSETQRNKGNFPGRFSGRQFSNSRSEMNVSTLELGDSALYLCASSLDTPGANYGYTFGSGTRLTVV.

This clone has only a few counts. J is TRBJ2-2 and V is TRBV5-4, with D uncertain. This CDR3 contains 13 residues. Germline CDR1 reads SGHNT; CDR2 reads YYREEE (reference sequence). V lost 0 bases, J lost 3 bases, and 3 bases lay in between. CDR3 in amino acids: CASSLGDTGELFF. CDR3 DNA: TGTGCCAGCAGCTTGGGAGACACCGGGGAGCTGTTTTTT.

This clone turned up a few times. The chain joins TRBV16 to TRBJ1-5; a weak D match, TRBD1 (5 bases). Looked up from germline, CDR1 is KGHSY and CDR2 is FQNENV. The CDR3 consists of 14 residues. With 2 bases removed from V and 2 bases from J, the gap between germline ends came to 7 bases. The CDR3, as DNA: TGTGCCAGCAGCCAAGGGGGGGGCAATCAGCCCCAGCATTTT. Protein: CASSQGGGNQPQHF.

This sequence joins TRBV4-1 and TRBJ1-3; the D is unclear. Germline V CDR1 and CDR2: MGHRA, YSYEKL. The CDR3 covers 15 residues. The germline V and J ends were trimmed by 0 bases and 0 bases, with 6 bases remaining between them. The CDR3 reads CASSQDSNSGNTIYF. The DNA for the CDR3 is TGCGCCAGCAGCCAAGATAGTAACTCTGGAAACACCATATATTTT.

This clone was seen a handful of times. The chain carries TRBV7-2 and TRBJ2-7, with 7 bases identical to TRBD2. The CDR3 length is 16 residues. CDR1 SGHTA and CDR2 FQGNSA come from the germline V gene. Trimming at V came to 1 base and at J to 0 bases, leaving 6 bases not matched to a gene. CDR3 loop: CASSLVDLADSYEQYF. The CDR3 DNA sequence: TGTGCCAGCAGCTTAGTCGACCTAGCGGACTCCTACGAGCAGTACTTC. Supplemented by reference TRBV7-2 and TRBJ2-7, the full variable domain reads GAGVSQSPSNKVTEKGKDVELRCDPISGHTALYWYRQSLGQGLEFLIYFQGNSAPDKSGLPSDRFSAERTGGSVSTLTIQRTQQEDSAVYLCASSLVDLADSYEQYFGPGTRLTVT.

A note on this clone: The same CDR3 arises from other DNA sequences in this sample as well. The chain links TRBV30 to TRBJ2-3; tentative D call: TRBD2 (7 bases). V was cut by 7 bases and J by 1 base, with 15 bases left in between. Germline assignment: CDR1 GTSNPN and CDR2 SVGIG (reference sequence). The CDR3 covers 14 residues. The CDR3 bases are TGTGCCTCGATTAAGGGGGGGGGCACAGATACGCAGTATTTT. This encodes CASIKGGGTDTQYF.

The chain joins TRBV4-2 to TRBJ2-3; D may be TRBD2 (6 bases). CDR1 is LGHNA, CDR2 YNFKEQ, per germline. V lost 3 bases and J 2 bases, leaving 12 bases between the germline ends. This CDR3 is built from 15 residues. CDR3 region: CASSHGRGFTDTQYF. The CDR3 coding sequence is TGTGCCAGCAGCCACGGGCGGGGTTTCACAGATACGCAGTATTTT.

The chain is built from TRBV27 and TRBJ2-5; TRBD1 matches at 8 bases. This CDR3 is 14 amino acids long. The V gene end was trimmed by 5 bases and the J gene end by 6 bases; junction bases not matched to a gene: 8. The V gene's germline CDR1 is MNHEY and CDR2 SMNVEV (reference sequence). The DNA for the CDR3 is TGTGCCAGCAGTACAATGGACAGGGAGAAGACCCAGTACTTC. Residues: CASSTMDREKTQYF.

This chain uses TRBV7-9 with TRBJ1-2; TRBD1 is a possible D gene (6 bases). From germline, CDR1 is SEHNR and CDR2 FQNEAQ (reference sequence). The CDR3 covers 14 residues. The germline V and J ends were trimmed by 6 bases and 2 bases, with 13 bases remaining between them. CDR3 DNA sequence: TGTGCCAGCAGACCCGTGACAGGAAACTATGGCTACACCTTC. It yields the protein CASRPVTGNYGYTF.

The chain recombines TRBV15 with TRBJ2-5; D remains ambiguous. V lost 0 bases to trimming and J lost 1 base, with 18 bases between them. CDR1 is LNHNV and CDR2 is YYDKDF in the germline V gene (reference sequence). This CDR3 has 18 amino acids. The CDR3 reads CATSRDPFVNSGQETQYF. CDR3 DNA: TGTGCCACCAGCAGAGATCCTTTTGTCAACTCGGGCCAAGAGACCCAGTACTTC.

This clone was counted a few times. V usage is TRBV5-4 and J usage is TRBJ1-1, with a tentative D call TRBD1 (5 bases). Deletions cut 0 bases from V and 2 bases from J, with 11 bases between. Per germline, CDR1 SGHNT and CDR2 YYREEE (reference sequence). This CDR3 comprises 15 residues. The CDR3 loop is CASSLAGLLNTEAFF. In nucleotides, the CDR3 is TGTGCCAGCAGCTTGGCAGGGCTCCTTAACACTGAAGCTTTCTTT.

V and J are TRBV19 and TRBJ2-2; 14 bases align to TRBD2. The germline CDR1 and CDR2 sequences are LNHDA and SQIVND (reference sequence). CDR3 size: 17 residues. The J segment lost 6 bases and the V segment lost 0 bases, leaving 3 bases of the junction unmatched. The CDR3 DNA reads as TGTGCCAGTAGTATAGAGAGGACTAGCGGGAGGCCCGGGGAGCTGTTTTTT. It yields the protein CASSIERTSGRPGELFF.

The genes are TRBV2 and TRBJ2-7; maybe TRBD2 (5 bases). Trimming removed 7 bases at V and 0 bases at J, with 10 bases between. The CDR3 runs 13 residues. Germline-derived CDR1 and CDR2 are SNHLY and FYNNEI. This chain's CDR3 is CASTVGDSYEQYF. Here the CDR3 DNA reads TGTGCCAGCACGGTCGGGGACTCCTACGAGCAGTACTTC.

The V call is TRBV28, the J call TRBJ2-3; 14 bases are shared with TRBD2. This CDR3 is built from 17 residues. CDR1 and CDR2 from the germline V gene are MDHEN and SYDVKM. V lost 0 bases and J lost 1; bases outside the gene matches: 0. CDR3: CASSLWGLAGGTDTQYF. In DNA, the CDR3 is TGTGCCAGCAGTTTATGGGGACTAGCGGGAGGCACAGATACGCAGTATTTT.

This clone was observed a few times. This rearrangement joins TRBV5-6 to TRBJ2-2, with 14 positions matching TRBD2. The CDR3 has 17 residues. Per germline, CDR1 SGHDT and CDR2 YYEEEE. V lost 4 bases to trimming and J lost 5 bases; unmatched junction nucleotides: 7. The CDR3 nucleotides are TGTGCCAGCAGCCCGACTAGCGGGGGGGCCGGTACCGGGGAGCTGTTTTTT. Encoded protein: CASSPTSGGAGTGELFF. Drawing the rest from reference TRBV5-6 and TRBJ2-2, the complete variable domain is DAGVTQSPTHLIKTRGQQVTLRCSPKSGHDTVSWYQQALGQGPQFIFQYYEEEERQRGNFPDRFSGHQFPNYSSELNVNALLLGDSALYLCASSPTSGGAGTGELFFGEGSRLTVL.

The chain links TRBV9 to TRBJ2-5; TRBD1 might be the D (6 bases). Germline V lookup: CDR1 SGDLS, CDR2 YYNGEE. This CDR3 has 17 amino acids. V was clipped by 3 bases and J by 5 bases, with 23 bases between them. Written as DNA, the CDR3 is TGTGCCAGCAGCGCGAAGGGGATGGGGACAACGGTGGAGACCCAGTACTTC. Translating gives CASSAKGMGTTVETQYF.

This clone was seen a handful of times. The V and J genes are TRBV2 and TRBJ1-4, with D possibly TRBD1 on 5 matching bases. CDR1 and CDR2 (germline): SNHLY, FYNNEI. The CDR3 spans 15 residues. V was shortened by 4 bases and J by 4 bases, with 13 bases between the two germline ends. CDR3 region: CASSVRGTYNEKLFF. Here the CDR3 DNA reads TGTGCCAGCAGTGTGCGGGGGACCTATAATGAAAAACTGTTTTTT.

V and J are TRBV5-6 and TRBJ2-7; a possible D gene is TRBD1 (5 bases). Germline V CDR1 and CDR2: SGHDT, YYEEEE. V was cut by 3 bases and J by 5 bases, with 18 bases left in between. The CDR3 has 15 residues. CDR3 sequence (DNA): TGTGCCAGCAGCTCTTTCGACTCTCAGGGTAACGAGCAGTACTTC. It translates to CASSSFDSQGNEQYF.

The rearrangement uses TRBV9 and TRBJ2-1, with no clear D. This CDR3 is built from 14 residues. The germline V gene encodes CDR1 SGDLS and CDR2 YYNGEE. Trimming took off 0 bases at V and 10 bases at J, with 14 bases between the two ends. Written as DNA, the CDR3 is TGTGCCAGCAGCGTAGTTGAAGCGTCAAGGGAGCAGTTCTTC. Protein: CASSVVEASREQFF.

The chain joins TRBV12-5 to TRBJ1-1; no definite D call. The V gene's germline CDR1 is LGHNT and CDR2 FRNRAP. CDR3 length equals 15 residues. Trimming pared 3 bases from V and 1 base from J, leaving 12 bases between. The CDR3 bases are TGTGCTAGTGGTTTATGGCCAGGAGGGAACACTGAAGCTTTCTTT. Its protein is CASGLWPGGNTEAFF.

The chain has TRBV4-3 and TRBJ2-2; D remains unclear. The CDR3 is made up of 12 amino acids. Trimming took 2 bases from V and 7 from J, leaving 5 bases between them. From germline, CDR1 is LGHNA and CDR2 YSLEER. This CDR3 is CASSQPNGELFF. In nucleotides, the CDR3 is TGCGCCAGCAGCCAACCAAACGGGGAGCTGTTTTTT.

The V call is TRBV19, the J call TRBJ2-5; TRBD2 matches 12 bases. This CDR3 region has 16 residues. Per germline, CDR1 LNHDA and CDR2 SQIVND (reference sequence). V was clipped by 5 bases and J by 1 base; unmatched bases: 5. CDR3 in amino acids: CASSSRLAGAQETQYF. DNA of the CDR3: TGTGCCAGTAGTTCGCGACTAGCGGGGGCCCAAGAGACCCAGTACTTC.

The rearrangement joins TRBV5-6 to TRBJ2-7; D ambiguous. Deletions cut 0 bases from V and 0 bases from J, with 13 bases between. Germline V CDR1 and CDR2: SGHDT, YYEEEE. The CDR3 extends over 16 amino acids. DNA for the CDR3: TGTGCCAGCAGCTTGGTCAGCGCGTTCAGCTCCTACGAGCAGTACTTC. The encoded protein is CASSLVSAFSSYEQYF.

In nucleotides, the CDR3 is TGTGCCAGTACGGGACAGGGGTTCCATCCTAACTATGGCTACACCTTC. Amino acid sequence: CASTGQGFHPNYGYTF. The V and J genes are TRBV19 and TRBJ1-2; 10 bases match TRBD1. The CDR3 contains 16 residues. Germline assignment: CDR1 LNHDA and CDR2 SQIVND (reference sequence). J was trimmed by 0 bases and V by 7 bases; bases with no gene match: 8.

The CDR3 nucleotides are TGTGCCAGCAGTTACGGGGAGGCGGGAGCGGTTGGTACGTTCTTC. Translation gives CASSYGEAGAVGTFF. The V and J genes are TRBV6-5 and TRBJ2-1; 7 bases are a match to TRBD2. Germline CDR1 reads MNHEY; CDR2 reads SVGAGI. This CDR3 comprises 15 residues. Trimming at V came to 2 bases and at J to 15 bases, leaving 16 bases not matched to a gene.

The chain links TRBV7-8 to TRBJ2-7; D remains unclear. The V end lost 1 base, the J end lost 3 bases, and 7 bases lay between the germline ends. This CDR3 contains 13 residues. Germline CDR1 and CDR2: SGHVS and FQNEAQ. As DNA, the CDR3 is TGTGCCAGCAGCTTAGAGAGACACTACGAGCAGTACTTC. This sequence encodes CASSLERHYEQYF.

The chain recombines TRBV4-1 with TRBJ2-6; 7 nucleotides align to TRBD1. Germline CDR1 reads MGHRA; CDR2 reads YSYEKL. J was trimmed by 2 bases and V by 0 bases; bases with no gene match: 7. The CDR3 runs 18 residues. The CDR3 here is CASSQDTGDRTGANVLTF. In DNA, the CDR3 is TGCGCCAGCAGCCAAGATACAGGGGATAGGACTGGGGCCAACGTCCTGACTTTC.

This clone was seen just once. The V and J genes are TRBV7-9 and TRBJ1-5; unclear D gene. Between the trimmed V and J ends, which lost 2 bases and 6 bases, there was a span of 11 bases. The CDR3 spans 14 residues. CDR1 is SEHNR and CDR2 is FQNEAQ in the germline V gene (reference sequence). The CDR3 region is CASSLSENPQPQHF. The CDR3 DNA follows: TGTGCCAGCAGCTTATCCGAGAATCCTCAGCCCCAGCATTTT.